This T cell receptor (beta chain) was observed in a study of blood T cell repertoires in COVID-19. The ends were cut back, 4 bases at V and 3 bases at J, with 14 bases in the middle. Germline CDR1 reads SGHDT; CDR2 reads YYEEEE. The CDR3 sequence is 15 residues long. The Seattle site enrolled patients during active infection and followed them longitudinally. This clone is a singleton in its sample. The repertoire was sequenced with immunoSEQ multiplex PCR; TCRdb's copy has only in-frame clones and lacks some. This sample has a few hundred thousand clones, with 80% to 85% found just once. The sequenced sample consisted of peripheral blood. The V call is TRBV5-6, the J call TRBJ1-5, with a weak D call TRBD1 (6 bases). This receptor was obtained from a woman older than 75 with COVID-19, enrolled during active disease. The CDR3 reads CASSVGRGSNQPQHF. In DNA form, the CDR3 reads TGTGCCAGCAGCGTGGGAAGGGGGTCCAATCAGCCCCAGCATTTT. The full variable domain, rest sourced from reference TRBV5-6 and TRBJ1-5, is DAGVTQSPTHLIKTRGQQVTLRCSPKSGHDTVSWYQQALGQGPQFIFQYYEEEERQRGNFPDRFSGHQFPNYSSELNVNALLLGDSALYLCASSVGRGSNQPQHFGDGTRLSIL.